This entry describes one TCR beta chain. There is no known antigen for this receptor. No base-level quality is on record; no much larger clone is a single base apart. The data were obtained in a study of chemoradiotherapy in HPV16-positive cancers (dated by TCRdb to between 2021 and 2024). Describing the broader study: Functional T-cell assays on cells from a couple of HPV16-positive patients defined candidate HPV-specific T-cell clones and common TCR motifs. The study asked whether T-cell immunity to the HPV oncoproteins E6 and E7 changes during chemoradiotherapy and whether this immunity affects survival. TCR repertoires from around 80 patients with HPV-related cancers were then used to track the candidate HPV-specific TCRs and motifs.

The germline V gene encodes CDR1 SGHRS and CDR2 YFSETQ. V is shortened by 3 bases, J by 0 bases, and the region joining them spans 10 bases. Reading from cysteine to phenylalanine, the CDR3 counts 14 amino acids. Only CDR3 DNA remains: 42 bases, in frame from the first base. On the study overall, not on this receptor specifically: The survival association was reported for HPV16-positive patients, and the functional definition of HPV-specific T cells was derived from only a couple of HPV16-positive patients. Expansion of candidate HPV-specific clones and E7-related TCR motifs was observed in the tumor microenvironment during treatment, whereas no such expansion was observed for non-HPV-specific T cells. Improved recurrence-free survival in HPV16-positive patients was associated with expansion of HPV-responsive T cells during chemoradiotherapy.

Repertoires were sampled repeatedly over the course of chemoradiotherapy, so clonal expansion could be followed in the tumor microenvironment. Library preparation employed the immunoSEQ multiplex PCR assay. The table comes from immuneACCESS by way of TCRdb, which keeps in-frame sequences with V and J called. Part of the clones is missing from these tables; in studies checked, under half for an unresolved V gene and the rest for unknown reasons. The sample profile shows more than 2,000 clones; 87% of them were found once. The ten most abundant clones make up roughly 7.4% of the sample. This chain is built from TRBV5-1 and TRBJ2-7; TRBD1 could be the D gene, as 6 bases match. The source material was tumor tissue, sampled from a patient who underwent chemoradiotherapy. This TCR was recovered from a human donor with HPV-associated anogenital cancer. DNA sequence: TGCGCCAGCAGCTCGGACAGTGGCTCCTACGAGCAGTACTTC. It translates to CASSSDSGSYEQYF.